The present entry profiles one T cell receptor (beta chain) with its context. Mismatch with germline at one junction end may stem from a read error. This sample is drawn from a study of technical replicates of blood from a handful of donors. Clones were read by immunoSEQ multiplex PCR, and TCRdb kept only the in-frame ones, dropping some. The sample includes around 70,000 clones, nearly 98% of them seen just once. In germline, CDR1 is MGHRA, CDR2 YSYEKL. The CDR3 runs to 15 residues. The gene calls are TRBV4-1 and TRBJ2-2; weak D call: TRBD1 (6 bases). Sequencing used T cells isolated from PBMCs. This receptor was obtained from a human donor in good health. The DNA for the CDR3 is TGCACCAGCAGCCAACCGACAGGGAACACCGGGGAGCTGTTTTTT. Its protein product is CTSSQPTGNTGELFF.